The 9 T cell receptor beta chains below come from one sample, sequenced in a study of T cell responses to AZD1222 COVID-19 vaccine. Generated by immunoSEQ multiplex PCR, the TCRdb table keeps only in-frame clones and is missing some. This table holds more than 70,000 clones, approximately 86% found once. The sample was peripheral blood, taken on day 0 of MenACWY control vaccination. The receptors here all came from an adult in good health.

This clone showed up just once. The chain joins TRBV12-3 or TRBV12-4 to TRBJ2-7; D is unclear. The CDR3 is 12 residues long. Trimming took 5 bases from V and 3 from J, leaving 8 bases between them. The CDR3 region has the DNA TGTGCCAGCAGTCCCGGAGTCTACGAGCAGTACTTC. Its protein product is CASSPGVYEQYF.

The rearrangement uses TRBV2 and TRBJ1-2; D not certain. This CDR3 has 12 residues. Germline V gene data show CDR1 as SNHLY and CDR2 as FYNNEI. Between the trimmed V and J ends, which lost 4 bases and 5 bases, there was a span of 8 bases. CDR3 sequence (DNA): TGTGCCAGCAGTGCCGAAGAATATGGCTACACCTTC. It specifies CASSAEEYGYTF.

V is TRBV5-1 and J is TRBJ1-2; D uncertain. Germline V gives CDR1 SGHRS, CDR2 YFSETQ. This CDR3 is built from 13 residues. Trimming left V 1 base short and J 4 bases short, with 8 bases between. The CDR3 bases are TGCGCCAGCAGCTTGACACCGTTCTATGGCTACACCTTC. Translation gives CASSLTPFYGYTF.

The rearrangement uses TRBV3-1 (or the pseudogene TRBV3-2) and TRBJ2-1; 9 bases align to TRBD1. CDR3 length equals 14 residues. Germline V gene sequence: CDR1 LGHDT, CDR2 YNNKEL (reference sequence). V dropped 0 bases and J dropped 16; count of bases not matched to a gene: 10. The CDR3 sequence is CASSQDYPGQGQFF. CDR3 in DNA: TGTGCCAGCAGCCAAGATTATCCGGGACAGGGACAATTCTTC.

The gene calls are TRBV5-5 and TRBJ1-3; TRBD1 aligns across 9 bases. V trimming: 4 bases; J trimming: 0 bases; junction bases outside the gene matches: 5. This CDR3 has 16 residues. Germline values: CDR1 SGHKS, CDR2 YYEKEE (reference sequence). The CDR3 sequence is CASSEGTGNSGNTIYF. The CDR3 DNA is TGTGCCAGCAGCGAAGGGACAGGGAACTCTGGAAACACCATATATTTT. Variable domain in full (rest from reference TRBV5-5 and TRBJ1-3): DAGVTQSPTHLIKTRGQQVTLRCSPISGHKSVSWYQQVLGQGPQFIFQYYEKEERGRGNFPDRFSARQFPNYSSELNVNALLLGDSALYLCASSEGTGNSGNTIYFGEGSWLTVV.

The V gene is TRBV27, the J gene TRBJ2-1; D gene unclear. The germline V gene has CDR1 MNHEY and CDR2 SMNVEV (reference sequence). The CDR3 spans 13 residues. V gave up 3 bases and J gave up 5 bases, with 8 bases separating them. CDR3 nucleotides: TGTGCCAGCAGTTTTTACCGGGACAATGAGCAGTTCTTC. Translation gives CASSFYRDNEQFF.

The chain couples TRBV25-1 to TRBJ2-2; TRBD2 is a possible D gene (7 bases). This CDR3 comprises 15 residues. The germline V gene encodes CDR1 MGHDK and CDR2 SYGVNS. V was cut by 6 bases and J by 6 bases, with 17 bases left in between. The CDR3: CASRAQGGGAGELFF. CDR3 sequence (DNA): TGTGCCAGCAGGGCCCAAGGAGGGGGGGCCGGGGAGCTGTTTTTT.

This clone has a single count. This chain joins TRBV9 and TRBJ2-2, with D perhaps being TRBD1 or TRBD2 (5 bases each). CDR3 length: 13 amino acids. V shed 7 bases and J shed 2 bases, with 9 bases lying between them. The germline V gene encodes CDR1 SGDLS and CDR2 YYNGEE. For the CDR3, the DNA is TGTGCCAGCTGGGACGGCAACACCGGGGAGCTGTTTTTT. Translating gives CASWDGNTGELFF.

The chain is built from TRBV3-1 (or the pseudogene TRBV3-2) and TRBJ2-1, with a weak D call TRBD2 (5 bases). The length of the CDR3 is 16 residues. The V gene's germline CDR1 is LGHDT and CDR2 YNNKEL (reference sequence). Trimming shortened V by 1 base and J by 3 bases, and 13 bases separated the two germline ends. The CDR3 is CASSQARGLNYNEQFF. The DNA for the CDR3 is TGTGCCAGCAGCCAAGCCCGTGGACTCAACTACAATGAGCAGTTCTTC.